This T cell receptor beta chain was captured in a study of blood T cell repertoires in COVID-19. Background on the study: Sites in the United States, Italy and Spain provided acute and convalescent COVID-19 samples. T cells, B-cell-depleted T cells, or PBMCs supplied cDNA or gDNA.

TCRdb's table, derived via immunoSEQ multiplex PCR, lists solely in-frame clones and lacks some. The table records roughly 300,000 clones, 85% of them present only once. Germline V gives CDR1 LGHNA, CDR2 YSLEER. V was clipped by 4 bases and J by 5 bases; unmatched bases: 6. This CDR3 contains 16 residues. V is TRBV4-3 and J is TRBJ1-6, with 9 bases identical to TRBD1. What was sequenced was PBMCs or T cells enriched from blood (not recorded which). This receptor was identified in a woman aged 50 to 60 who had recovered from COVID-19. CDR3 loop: CASSRRRTGDNSPLHF. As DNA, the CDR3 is TGCGCCAGCAGCCGGAGGAGGACAGGGGATAATTCACCCCTCCACTTT.